This T cell receptor beta chain comes out of a study of shared clonotypes between healthy human individuals. Naive CD8 cells, CD45RO-negative and positively selected for CCR7, excluded terminally differentiated effector memory CD45RA+ cells. Assay: immunoSEQ multiplex PCR; the TCRdb copy retains only in-frame clones and omits some. The repertoire holds roughly 600,000 clones, with 95% to 98% as singletons. Trimming shortened V by 6 bases and J by 5 bases, and 16 bases separated the two germline ends. This CDR3 has 14 residues. From germline, CDR1 is SEHNR and CDR2 FQNEAQ (reference sequence). The material sequenced was naive CD8+ T cells sorted from blood. The sequence came from a man under 40 in good health. This chain connects TRBV7-9 to TRBJ2-5; D might be TRBD1 or TRBD2, each matching 6 bases. CDR3 amino acids: CASSSRGAWETQYF. In nucleotides, the CDR3 is TGTGCCAGCAGTTCAAGGGGGGCCTGGGAGACCCAGTACTTC.